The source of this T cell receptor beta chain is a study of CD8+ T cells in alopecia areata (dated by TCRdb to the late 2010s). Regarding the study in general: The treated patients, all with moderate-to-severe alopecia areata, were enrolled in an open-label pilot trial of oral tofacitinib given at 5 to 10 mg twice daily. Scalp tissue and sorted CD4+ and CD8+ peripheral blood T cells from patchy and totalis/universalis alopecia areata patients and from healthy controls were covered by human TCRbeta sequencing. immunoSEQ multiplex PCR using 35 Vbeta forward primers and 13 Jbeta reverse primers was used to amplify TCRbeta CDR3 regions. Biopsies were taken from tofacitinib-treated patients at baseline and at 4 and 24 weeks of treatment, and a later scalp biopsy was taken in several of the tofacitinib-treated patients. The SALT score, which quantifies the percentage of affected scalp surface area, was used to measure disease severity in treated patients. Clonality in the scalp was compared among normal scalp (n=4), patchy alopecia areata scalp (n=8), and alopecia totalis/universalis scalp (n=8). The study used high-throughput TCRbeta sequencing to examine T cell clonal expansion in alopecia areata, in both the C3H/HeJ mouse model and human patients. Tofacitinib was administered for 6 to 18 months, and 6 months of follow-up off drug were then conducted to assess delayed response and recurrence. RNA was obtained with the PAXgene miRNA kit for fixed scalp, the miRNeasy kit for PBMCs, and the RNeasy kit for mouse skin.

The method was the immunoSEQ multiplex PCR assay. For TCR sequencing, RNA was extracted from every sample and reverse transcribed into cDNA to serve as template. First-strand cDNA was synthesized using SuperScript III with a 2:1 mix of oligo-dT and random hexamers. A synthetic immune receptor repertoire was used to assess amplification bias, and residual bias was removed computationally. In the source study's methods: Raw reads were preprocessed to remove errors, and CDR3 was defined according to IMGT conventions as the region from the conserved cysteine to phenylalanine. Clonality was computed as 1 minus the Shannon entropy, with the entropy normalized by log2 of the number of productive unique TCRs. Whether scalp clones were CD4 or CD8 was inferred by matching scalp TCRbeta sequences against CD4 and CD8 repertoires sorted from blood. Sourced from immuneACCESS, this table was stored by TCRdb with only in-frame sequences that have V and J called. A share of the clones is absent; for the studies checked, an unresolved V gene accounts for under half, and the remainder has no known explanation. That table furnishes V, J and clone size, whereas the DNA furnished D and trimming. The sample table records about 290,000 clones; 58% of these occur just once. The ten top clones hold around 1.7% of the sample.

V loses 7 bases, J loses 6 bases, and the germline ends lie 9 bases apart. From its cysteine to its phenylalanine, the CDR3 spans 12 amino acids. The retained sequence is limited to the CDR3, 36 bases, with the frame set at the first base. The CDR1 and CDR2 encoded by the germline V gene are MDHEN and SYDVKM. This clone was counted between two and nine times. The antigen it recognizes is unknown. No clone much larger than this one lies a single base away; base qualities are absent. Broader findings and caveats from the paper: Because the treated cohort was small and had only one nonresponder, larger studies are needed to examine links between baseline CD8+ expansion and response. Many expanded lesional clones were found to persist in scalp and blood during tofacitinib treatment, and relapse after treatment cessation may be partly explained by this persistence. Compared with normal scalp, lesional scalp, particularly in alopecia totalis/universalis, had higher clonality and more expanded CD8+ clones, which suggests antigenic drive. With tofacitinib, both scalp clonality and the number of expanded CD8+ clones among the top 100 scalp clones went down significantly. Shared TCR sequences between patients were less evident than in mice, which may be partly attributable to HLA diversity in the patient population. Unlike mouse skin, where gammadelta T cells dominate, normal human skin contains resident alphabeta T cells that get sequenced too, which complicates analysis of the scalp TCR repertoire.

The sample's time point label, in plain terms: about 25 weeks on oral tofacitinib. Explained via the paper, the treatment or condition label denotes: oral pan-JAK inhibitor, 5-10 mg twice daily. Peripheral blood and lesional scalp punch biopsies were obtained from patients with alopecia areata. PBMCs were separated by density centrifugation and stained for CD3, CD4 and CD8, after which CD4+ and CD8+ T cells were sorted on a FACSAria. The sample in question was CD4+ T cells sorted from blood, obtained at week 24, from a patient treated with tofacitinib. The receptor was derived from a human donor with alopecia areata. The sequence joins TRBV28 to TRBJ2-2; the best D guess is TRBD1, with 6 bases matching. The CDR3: CASTGVAGELFF. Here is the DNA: TGTGCCAGCACAGGGGTGGCCGGGGAGCTGTTTTTT.